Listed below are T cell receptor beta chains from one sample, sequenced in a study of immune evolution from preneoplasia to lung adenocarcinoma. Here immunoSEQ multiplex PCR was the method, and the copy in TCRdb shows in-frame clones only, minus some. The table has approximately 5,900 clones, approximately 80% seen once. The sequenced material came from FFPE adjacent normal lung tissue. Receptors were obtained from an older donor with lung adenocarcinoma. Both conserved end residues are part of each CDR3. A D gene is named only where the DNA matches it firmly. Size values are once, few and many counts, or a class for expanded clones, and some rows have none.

CDR3aa: CASTGRGNTEAFF
CDR3nt: TGTGCCAGTACAGGACGAGGGAACACTGAAGCTTTCTTT
v_gene: TRBV19
d_gene: -
abundance: -
j_gene: TRBJ1-1

CDR3aa: CASSFSGVRTEAFF
CDR3nt: TGTGCCAGCAGCTTCTCAGGAGTGAGAACTGAAGCTTTCTTT
v_gene: TRBV7-2
d_gene: -
abundance: -
j_gene: TRBJ1-1

CDR3aa: CASSRGAGGTYEQYF
CDR3nt: TGTGCCAGCTCACGGGGAGCGGGAGGGACCTACGAGCAGTACTTC
v_gene: TRBV18
d_gene: TRBD2
abundance: -
j_gene: TRBJ2-7

CDR3aa: CASSQDRWLEQYF
CDR3nt: TGCGCCAGCAGCCAAGATCGTTGGCTCGAGCAGTACTTC
v_gene: TRBV4-1
d_gene: -
abundance: -
j_gene: TRBJ2-7

CDR3aa: CASRRDIGSTGELFF
CDR3nt: TGTGCCAGCAGACGCGACATTGGGTCCACCGGGGAGCTGTTTTTT
v_gene: TRBV5-4
d_gene: -
abundance: -
j_gene: TRBJ2-2

CDR3aa: CATSRETSGRYNEQFF
CDR3nt: TGTGCCACCAGCAGGGAGACTAGCGGGAGATACAATGAGCAGTTCTTC
v_gene: TRBV15
d_gene: TRBD2
abundance: -
j_gene: TRBJ2-1

CDR3aa: CAWRLEGELFF
CDR3nt: TGTGCCTGGAGACTCGAGGGGGAGCTGTTTTTT
v_gene: TRBV30
d_gene: -
abundance: -
j_gene: TRBJ2-2

CDR3aa: CASSQPTRRTEAFF
CDR3nt: TGTGCCAGCAGCCAACCTACTCGGAGGACTGAAGCTTTCTTT
v_gene: TRBV27
d_gene: -
abundance: large
j_gene: TRBJ1-1

CDR3aa: CASSFSAGGNNQPQHF
CDR3nt: TGTGCCAGCAGCTTTTCGGCAGGGGGTAACAATCAGCCCCAGCATTTT
v_gene: TRBV5-5
d_gene: TRBD1
abundance: -
j_gene: TRBJ1-5

CDR3aa: CSVEKETDTEAFF
CDR3nt: TGCAGCGTTGAAAAGGAAACAGACACTGAAGCTTTCTTT
v_gene: TRBV29-1
d_gene: -
abundance: -
j_gene: TRBJ1-1

CDR3aa: CAWSVSDTQYF
CDR3nt: TGTGCCTGGAGTGTATCAGATACGCAGTATTTT
v_gene: TRBV30
d_gene: -
abundance: -
j_gene: TRBJ2-3

CDR3aa: CASSLGSQETQYF
CDR3nt: TGTGCCAGCAGCTTAGGTTCCCAAGAGACCCAGTACTTC
v_gene: TRBV7-8
d_gene: -
abundance: -
j_gene: TRBJ2-5

CDR3aa: CASSVGPANTEAFF
CDR3nt: TGTGCCAGCAGCGTAGGTCCAGCGAACACTGAAGCTTTCTTT
v_gene: TRBV9
d_gene: -
abundance: -
j_gene: TRBJ1-1

CDR3aa: CSARDSREQYF
CDR3nt: TGCAGTGCTAGGGACTCTCGCGAGCAGTACTTC
v_gene: TRBV20-1
d_gene: -
abundance: -
j_gene: TRBJ2-7

CDR3aa: CASSYGRDDTDTQYF
CDR3nt: TGTGCCAGCAGCTACGGACGAGACGACACAGATACGCAGTATTTT
v_gene: TRBV9
d_gene: -
abundance: -
j_gene: TRBJ2-3

CDR3aa: CASSETISTDTQYF
CDR3nt: TGCGCCAGCAGCGAAACAATCAGCACAGATACGCAGTATTTT
v_gene: TRBV5-1
d_gene: -
abundance: -
j_gene: TRBJ2-3

CDR3aa: CASSTSDRFNYGYTF
CDR3nt: TGTGCCAGCAGCACCTCGGACAGGTTTAACTATGGCTACACCTTC
v_gene: TRBV9
d_gene: TRBD1
abundance: -
j_gene: TRBJ1-2

CDR3aa: CASSLGTGGDEQYF
CDR3nt: TGTGCCAGCAGCCTAGGGACAGGGGGCGACGAGCAGTACTTC
v_gene: TRBV6-1
d_gene: TRBD1
abundance: -
j_gene: TRBJ2-7

CDR3aa: CASSVGGSRTEAFF
CDR3nt: TGTGCCAGCAGCGTAGGGGGGTCTAGAACTGAAGCTTTCTTT
v_gene: TRBV9
d_gene: -
abundance: -
j_gene: TRBJ1-1

CDR3aa: CASSLAGVNTEAFF
CDR3nt: TGTGCCAGCAGCTTAGCCGGGGTGAACACTGAAGCTTTCTTT
v_gene: TRBV7-6
d_gene: -
abundance: -
j_gene: TRBJ1-1

CDR3aa: CASGSPSDSPPGNTGELFF
CDR3nt: TGTGCTAGTGGTTCACCTTCGGACAGTCCACCGGGGAACACCGGGGAGCTGTTTTTT
v_gene: TRBV12-5
d_gene: -
abundance: -
j_gene: TRBJ2-2

CDR3aa: CAWSVRGGYTF
CDR3nt: TGTGCCTGGAGTGTGCGCGGGGGCTACACCTTC
v_gene: TRBV30
d_gene: -
abundance: -
j_gene: TRBJ1-2

CDR3aa: CASSLGRDWQNTEAFF
CDR3nt: TGTGCCAGCAGCTTGGGCCGGGACTGGCAGAACACTGAAGCTTTCTTT
v_gene: TRBV7-9
d_gene: -
abundance: -
j_gene: TRBJ1-1

CDR3aa: CASSQAVEGASNQPQHF
CDR3nt: TGCGCCAGCAGCCAAGCAGTGGAGGGGGCAAGCAATCAGCCCCAGCATTTT
v_gene: TRBV4-1
d_gene: TRBD1
abundance: -
j_gene: TRBJ1-5

CDR3aa: CASSLMGNTEAFF
CDR3nt: TGTGCCAGCAGCTTAATGGGTAACACTGAAGCTTTCTTT
v_gene: TRBV7-2
d_gene: -
abundance: -
j_gene: TRBJ1-1

CDR3aa: CAWSAQVNTEAFF
CDR3nt: TGTGCCTGGAGTGCCCAGGTGAACACTGAAGCTTTCTTT
v_gene: TRBV30
d_gene: -
abundance: -
j_gene: TRBJ1-1

CDR3aa: CASSQRQDQPQHF
CDR3nt: TGCGCCAGCAGCCAAAGACAGGATCAGCCCCAGCATTTT
v_gene: TRBV4-3
d_gene: -
abundance: -
j_gene: TRBJ1-5

CDR3aa: CAWSGTAYEQYF
CDR3nt: TGTGCCTGGAGTGGGACGGCCTACGAGCAGTACTTC
v_gene: TRBV30
d_gene: -
abundance: -
j_gene: TRBJ2-7